The source of this T cell receptor (delta chain) is a study of gamma-delta chains in newborns, infants, children. About the research overall: Polyclonal expansion of innate γδ T cells after birth follows microbial exposure.

TCRdb used CATT to re-call clones from the reads. The sample consists of about 4,000 delta-chain clones, approximately 40% of them appearing once. This clone was seen more than once but under ten times. V was pared by 5 bases and J by 0 bases, with 24 bases of the junction left unmatched. This CDR3 spans 21 amino acids. Germline loops: CDR1 TSWWSYY, CDR2 QGS. The sequencing used blood, collected at week 6. The TCR originated in a child who was a newborn, infant or young child, either healthy, febrile or measles-vaccinated (not recorded which). The chain recombines TRDV1 with TRDJ1; 7 bases map to TRDD2. CDR3 protein: CALGYPPSFYEWGINTDKLIF. For the CDR3, the DNA is TGTGCTCTTGGGTACCCACCTTCCTTTTATGAGTGGGGTATCAACACCGATAAACTCATCTTT.